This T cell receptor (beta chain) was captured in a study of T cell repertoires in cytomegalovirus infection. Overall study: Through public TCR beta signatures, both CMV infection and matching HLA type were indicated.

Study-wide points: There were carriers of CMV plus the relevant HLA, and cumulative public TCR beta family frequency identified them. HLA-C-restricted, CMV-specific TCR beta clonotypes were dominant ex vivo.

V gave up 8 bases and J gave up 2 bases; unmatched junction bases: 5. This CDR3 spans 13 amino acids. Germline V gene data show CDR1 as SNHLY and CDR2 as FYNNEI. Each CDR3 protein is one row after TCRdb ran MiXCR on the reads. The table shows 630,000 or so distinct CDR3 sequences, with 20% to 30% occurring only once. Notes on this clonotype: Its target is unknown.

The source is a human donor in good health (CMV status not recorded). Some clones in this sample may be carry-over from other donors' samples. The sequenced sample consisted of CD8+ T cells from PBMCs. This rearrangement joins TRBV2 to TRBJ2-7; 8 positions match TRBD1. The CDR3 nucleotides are TGTGCCAGCGCCGCGGGACAGGCCTACGAGCAGTACTTC. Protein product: CASAAGQAYEQYF. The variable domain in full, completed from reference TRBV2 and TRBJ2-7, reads EPEVTQTPSHQVTQMGQEVILRCVPISNHLYFYWYRQILGQKVEFLVSFYNNEISEKSEIFDDQFSVERPDGSNFTLKIRSTKLEDSAMYFCASAAGQAYEQYFGPGTRLTVT.